This section outlines one T cell receptor (delta chain) sequence together with its context. This receptor's antigen is unknown. TCRdb's entry gives the protein of a much larger clone, which mismatches this DNA's translation at residue 13, likely from a read error; the protein reported here is translated from the DNA. This sample stems from a study of gamma delta lymphoproliferative disorders and STAT genes (dated by TCRdb to 2016 to 2019). Context from the whole study: The LymphoTrack Dx TCRG Assay was used to prepare gamma-chain libraries from at least 50 ng of genomic DNA. Because no corresponding Invivoscribe delta assay was available, delta-chain libraries were prepared according to the EuroClonality-NGS working group standard operating procedure. Within a larger immunophenotypic and STAT-mutation study, TCR gamma and delta CDR3 repertoires were profiled by deep sequencing in Tgammadelta lymphoproliferative disease patients and healthy controls. To confirm results, a couple of gamma-chain samples and all delta-chain samples were sequenced twice.

Both library methods used multiplex PCR with primers targeting conserved V and J regions of the TCR genes. Amplicons were purified, pooled and sequenced on an Illumina MiSeq platform. Processing in the source paper ran as follows. MiXCR performed V(D)J alignment, clonotype assembly and translation, and VDJtools was used for functionality assessment and CDR3 repertoire analyses. CDR3 was defined according to IMGT, and analyses were limited to productive sequences using functional genes, with ORF genes and pseudogenes excluded. Identical amino acid CDR3s of major clonotypes (frequency >=5%) were searched for across all patients and controls using a custom Python script. Clonotype frequencies in patients versus controls were compared with a one-sided non-parametric Wilcoxon test. With CATT, TCRdb called clones again from the public reads; duplicate DNA rows were later joined. TCRdb's processing, not the study's, gives the V and J calls here. The sample table holds 3,100 or so delta-chain clones, of which 0.85% to 1.3% were seen once. Roughly 24% of the sample rests with the top ten.

For both patients and controls, peripheral blood mononuclear cells were isolated, and the genomic DNA from these cells was used for TCR sequencing. As controls, some 23 healthy adult blood donors (median age 64 years; some 12 males and about eleven females) were included and were matched to patients for age and sex. V has 3 bases trimmed and J has 3 bases trimmed; junction bases matching no gene number 14. The CDR3, cysteine through phenylalanine, is 21 amino acids long. Only the CDR3 part of the read is kept: 63 bases, read in frame from the first base. In the germline V gene, CDR1 corresponds to GEAIGNYY and CDR2 to EKD. What the authors observed across the whole study: Control T cells likely spanned varied maturation stages, while leukemic cells were skewed toward terminal effectors, potentially limiting patient-control comparisons. In whole-repertoire clustering, patient gamma repertoires grouped separately from healthy controls, whereas delta repertoires showed no separation between groups. According to the authors, NGS specificity may be reduced at low frequencies, so whether leukemic clones are public or private needs confirmation. Almost every major gamma and delta clonotype found in patients was public, meaning shared with at least one healthy donor, with just a couple of gamma clonotypes being private to disease.

The clonotype comes from a human donor in good health. Recombination linked TRDV2 to TRDJ3, with 12 middle bases fitting TRDD3. Material: blood. CDR3 loop: CACDLVELGDTTVWDTRQMFF. The nucleotides read TGTGCCTGTGACTTGGTTGAACTGGGGGATACTACGGTCTGGGACACCCGACAGATGTTTTTC.